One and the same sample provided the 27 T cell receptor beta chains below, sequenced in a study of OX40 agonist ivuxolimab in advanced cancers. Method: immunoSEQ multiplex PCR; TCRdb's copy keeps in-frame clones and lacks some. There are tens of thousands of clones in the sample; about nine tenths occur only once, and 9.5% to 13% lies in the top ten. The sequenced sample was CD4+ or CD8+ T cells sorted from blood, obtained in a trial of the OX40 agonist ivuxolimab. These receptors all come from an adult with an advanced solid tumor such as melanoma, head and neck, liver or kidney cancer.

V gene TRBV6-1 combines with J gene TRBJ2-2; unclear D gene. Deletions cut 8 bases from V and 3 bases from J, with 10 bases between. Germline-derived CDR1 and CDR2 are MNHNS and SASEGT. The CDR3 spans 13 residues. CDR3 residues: CASSEGYTGELFF. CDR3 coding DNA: TGTGCCAGCTCTGAAGGATACACCGGGGAGCTGTTTTTT.

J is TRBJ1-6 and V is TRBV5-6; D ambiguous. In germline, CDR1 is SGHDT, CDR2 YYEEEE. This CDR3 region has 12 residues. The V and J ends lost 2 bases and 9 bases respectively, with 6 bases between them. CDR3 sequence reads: CASSFEGSPLHF. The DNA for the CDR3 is TGTGCCAGCAGCTTCGAGGGTTCACCCCTCCACTTT.

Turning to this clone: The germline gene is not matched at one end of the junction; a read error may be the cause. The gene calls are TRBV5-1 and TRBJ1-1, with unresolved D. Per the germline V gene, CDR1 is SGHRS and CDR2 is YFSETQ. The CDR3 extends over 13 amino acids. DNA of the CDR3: TGTGCCAGCAGCTTGACCTGGAACACTGAAGCTTTCTTT. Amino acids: CASSLTWNTEAFF. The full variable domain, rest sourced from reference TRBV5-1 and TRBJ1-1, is KAGVTQTPRYLIKTRGQQVTLSCSPISGHRSVSWYQQTPGQGLQFLFEYFSETQRNKGNFPGRFSGRQFSNSRSEMNVSTLELGDSALYLCASSLTWNTEAFFGQGTRLTVV.

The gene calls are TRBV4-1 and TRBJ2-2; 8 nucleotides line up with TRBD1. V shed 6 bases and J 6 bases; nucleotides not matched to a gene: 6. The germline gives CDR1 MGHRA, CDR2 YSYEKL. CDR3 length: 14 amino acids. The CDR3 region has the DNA TGCGCCAGCAGTCCCGGGACAGGTGCCGGGGAGCTGTTTTTT. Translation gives CASSPGTGAGELFF.

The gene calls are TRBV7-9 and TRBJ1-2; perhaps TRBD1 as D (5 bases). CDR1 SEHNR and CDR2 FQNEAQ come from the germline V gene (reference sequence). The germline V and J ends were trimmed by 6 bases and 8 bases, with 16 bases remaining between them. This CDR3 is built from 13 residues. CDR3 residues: CASSPGTSWGYTF. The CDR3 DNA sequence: TGTGCCAGCAGTCCCGGGACCTCTTGGGGCTACACCTTC.

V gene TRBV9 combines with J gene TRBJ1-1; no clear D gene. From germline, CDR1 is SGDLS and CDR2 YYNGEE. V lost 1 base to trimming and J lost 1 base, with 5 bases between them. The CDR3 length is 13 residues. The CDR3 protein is CASSVTENTEAFF. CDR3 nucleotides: TGTGCCAGCAGCGTAACCGAGAACACTGAAGCTTTCTTT.

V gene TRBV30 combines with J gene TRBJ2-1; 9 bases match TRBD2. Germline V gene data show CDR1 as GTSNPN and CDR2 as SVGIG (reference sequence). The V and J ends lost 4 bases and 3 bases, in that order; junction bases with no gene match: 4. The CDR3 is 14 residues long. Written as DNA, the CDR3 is TGTGCCTGGAAGGTACTAGCGGGCTACAATGAGCAGTTCTTC. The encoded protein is CAWKVLAGYNEQFF. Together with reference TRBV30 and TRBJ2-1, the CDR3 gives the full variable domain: SQTIHQWPATLVQPVGSPLSLECTVEGTSNPNLYWYRQAAGRGLQLLFYSVGIGQISSEVPQNLSASRPQDRQFILSSKKLLLSDSGFYLCAWKVLAGYNEQFFGPGTRLTVL.

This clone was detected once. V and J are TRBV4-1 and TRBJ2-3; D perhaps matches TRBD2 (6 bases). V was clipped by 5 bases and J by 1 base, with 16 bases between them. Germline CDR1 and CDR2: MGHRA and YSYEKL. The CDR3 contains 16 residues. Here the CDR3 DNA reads TGCGCCAGCAGCACACAACCGGGCGGGGGCACAGATACGCAGTATTTT. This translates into CASSTQPGGGTDTQYF.

The CDR3 sequence: CASSMVGGAGAEETQYF. As DNA, the CDR3 is TGTGCCAGTAGTATGGTCGGGGGGGCCGGGGCGGAAGAGACCCAGTACTTC. This chain connects TRBV19 to TRBJ2-5; TRBD2 matches at 8 bases. V trimming: 3 bases; J trimming: 3 bases; junction bases outside the gene matches: 12. The V gene's germline CDR1 is LNHDA and CDR2 SQIVND (reference sequence). This CDR3 comprises 17 residues.

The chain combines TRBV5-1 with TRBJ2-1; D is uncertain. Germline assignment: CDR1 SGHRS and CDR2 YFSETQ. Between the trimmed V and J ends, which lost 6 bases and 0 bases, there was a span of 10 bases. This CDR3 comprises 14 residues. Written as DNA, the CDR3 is TGCGCCAGCATTCAGCGACCCTCCTACAATGAGCAGTTCTTC. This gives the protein CASIQRPSYNEQFF.

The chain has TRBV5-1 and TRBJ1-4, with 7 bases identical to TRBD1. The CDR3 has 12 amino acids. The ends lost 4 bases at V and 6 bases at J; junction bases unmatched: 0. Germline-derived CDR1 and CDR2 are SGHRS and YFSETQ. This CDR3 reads CASSGTDEKLFF. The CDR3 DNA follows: TGCGCCAGCAGCGGGACAGATGAAAAACTGTTTTTT.

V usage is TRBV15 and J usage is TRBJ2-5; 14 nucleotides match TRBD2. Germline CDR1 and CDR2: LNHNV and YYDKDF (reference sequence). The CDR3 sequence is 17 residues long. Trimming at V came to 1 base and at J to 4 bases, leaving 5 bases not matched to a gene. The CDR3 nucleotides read TGTGCCACCAGCAGAGGAAGGGGGACTAGCGGGAGAGAGACCCAGTACTTC. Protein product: CATSRGRGTSGRETQYF. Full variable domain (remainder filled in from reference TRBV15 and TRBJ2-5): DAMVIQNPRYQVTQFGKPVTLSCSQTLNHNVMYWYQQKSSQAPKLLFHYYDKDFNNEADTPDNFQSRRPNTSFCFLDIRSPGLGDTAMYLCATSRGRGTSGRETQYFGPGTRLLVL.

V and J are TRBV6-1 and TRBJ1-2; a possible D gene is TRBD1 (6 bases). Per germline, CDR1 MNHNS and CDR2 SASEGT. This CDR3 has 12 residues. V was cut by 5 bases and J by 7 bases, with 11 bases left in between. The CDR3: CASSPGGSGYTF. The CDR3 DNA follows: TGTGCCAGCAGTCCCGGGGGCAGTGGCTACACCTTC.

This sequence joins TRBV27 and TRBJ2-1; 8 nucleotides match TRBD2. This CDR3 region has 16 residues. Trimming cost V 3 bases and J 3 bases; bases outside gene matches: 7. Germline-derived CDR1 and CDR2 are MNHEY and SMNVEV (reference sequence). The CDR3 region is CASSLSGGEVYNEQFF. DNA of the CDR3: TGTGCCAGCAGTTTGTCGGGAGGGGAGGTCTACAATGAGCAGTTCTTC.

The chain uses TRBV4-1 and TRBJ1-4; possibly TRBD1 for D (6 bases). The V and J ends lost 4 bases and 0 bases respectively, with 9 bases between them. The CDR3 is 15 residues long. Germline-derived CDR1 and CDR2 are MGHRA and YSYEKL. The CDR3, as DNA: TGCGCCAGCAGCCCCAGACAGGCAACTAATGAAAAACTGTTTTTT. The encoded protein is CASSPRQATNEKLFF.

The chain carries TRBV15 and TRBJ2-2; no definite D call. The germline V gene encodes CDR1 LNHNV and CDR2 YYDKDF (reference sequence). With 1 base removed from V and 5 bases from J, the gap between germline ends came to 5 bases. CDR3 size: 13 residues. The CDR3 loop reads CATSRVVTGELFF. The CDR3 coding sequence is TGTGCCACCAGCAGAGTGGTTACCGGGGAGCTGTTTTTT.

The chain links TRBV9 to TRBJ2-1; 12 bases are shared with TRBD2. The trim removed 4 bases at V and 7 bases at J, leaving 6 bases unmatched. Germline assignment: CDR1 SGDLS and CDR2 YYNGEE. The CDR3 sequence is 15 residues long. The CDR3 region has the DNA TGTGCCAGCAGCCCCCGACTAGCGGGAGAAAATGAGCAGTTCTTC. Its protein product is CASSPRLAGENEQFF.

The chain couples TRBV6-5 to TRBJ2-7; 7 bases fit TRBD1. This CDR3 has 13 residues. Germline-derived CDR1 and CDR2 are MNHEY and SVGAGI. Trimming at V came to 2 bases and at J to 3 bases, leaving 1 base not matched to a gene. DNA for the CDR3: TGTGCCAGCAGTTACAACAGGGGCTACGAGCAGTACTTC. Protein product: CASSYNRGYEQYF.

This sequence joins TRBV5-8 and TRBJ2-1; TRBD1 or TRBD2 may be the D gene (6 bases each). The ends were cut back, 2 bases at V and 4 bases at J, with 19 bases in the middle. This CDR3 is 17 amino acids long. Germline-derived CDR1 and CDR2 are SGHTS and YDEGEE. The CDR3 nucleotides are TGTGCCAGCAGCTTAAGAGGGGGGCGCATATTTTACAATGAGCAGTTCTTC. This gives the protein CASSLRGGRIFYNEQFF.

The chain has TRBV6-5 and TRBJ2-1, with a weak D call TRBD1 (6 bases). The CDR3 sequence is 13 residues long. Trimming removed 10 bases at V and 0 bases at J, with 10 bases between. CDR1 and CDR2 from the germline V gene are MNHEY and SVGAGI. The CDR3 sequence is CATGVSSYNEQFF. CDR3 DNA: TGTGCCACAGGGGTAAGCTCCTACAATGAGCAGTTCTTC.

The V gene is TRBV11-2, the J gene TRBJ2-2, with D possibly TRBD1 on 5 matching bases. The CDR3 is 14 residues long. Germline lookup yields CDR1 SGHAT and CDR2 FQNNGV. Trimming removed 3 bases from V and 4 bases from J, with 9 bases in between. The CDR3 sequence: CASSLGGATGELFF. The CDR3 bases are TGTGCCAGCAGCTTGGGTGGGGCCACCGGGGAGCTGTTTTTT. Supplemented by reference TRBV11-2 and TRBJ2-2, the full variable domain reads EAGVAQSPRYKIIEKRQSVAFWCNPISGHATLYWYQQILGQGPKLLIQFQNNGVVDDSQLPKDRFSAERLKGVDSTLKIQPAKLEDSAVYLCASSLGGATGELFFGEGSRLTVL.

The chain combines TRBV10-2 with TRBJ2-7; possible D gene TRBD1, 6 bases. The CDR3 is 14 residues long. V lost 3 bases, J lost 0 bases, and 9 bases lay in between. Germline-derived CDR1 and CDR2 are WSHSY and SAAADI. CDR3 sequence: CASSERGISYEQYF. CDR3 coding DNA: TGCGCCAGCAGTGAAAGGGGGATCTCCTACGAGCAGTACTTC.

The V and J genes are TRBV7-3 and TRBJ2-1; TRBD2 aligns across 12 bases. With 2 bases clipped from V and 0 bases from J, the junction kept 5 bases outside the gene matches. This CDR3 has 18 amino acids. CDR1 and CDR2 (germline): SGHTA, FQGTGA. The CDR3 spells CASSLLAGGWSSYNEQFF. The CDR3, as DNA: TGTGCCAGCAGCTTACTAGCGGGAGGGTGGAGCTCCTACAATGAGCAGTTCTTC. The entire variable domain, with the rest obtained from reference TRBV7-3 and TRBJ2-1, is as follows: GAGVSQTPSNKVTEKGKYVELRCDPISGHTALYWYRQSLGQGPEFLIYFQGTGAADDSGLPNDRFFAVRPEGSVSTLKIQRTERGDSAVYLCASSLLAGGWSSYNEQFFGPGTRLTVL.

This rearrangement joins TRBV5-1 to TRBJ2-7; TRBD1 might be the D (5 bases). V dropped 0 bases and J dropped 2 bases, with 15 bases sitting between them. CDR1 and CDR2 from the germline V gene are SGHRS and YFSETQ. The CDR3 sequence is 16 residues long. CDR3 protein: CASSLAIGQGPYEQYF. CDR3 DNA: TGCGCCAGCAGCTTGGCGATAGGGCAGGGTCCCTACGAGCAGTACTTC. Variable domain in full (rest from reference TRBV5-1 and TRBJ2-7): KAGVTQTPRYLIKTRGQQVTLSCSPISGHRSVSWYQQTPGQGLQFLFEYFSETQRNKGNFPGRFSGRQFSNSRSEMNVSTLELGDSALYLCASSLAIGQGPYEQYFGPGTRLTVT.

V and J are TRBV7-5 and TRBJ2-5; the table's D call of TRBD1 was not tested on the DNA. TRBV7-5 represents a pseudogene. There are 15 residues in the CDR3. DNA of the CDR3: TGTGCCAGCAGCCCAGGGACAGGCATACTAGAGACCCAGTACTTC. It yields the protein CASSPGTGILETQYF.

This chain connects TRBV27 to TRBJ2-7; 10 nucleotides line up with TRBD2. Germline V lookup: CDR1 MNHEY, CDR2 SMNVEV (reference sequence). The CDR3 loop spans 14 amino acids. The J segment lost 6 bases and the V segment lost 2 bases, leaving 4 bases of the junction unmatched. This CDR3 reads CASSLAAGGSEQYF. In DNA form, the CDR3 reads TGTGCCAGCAGTTTAGCAGCGGGAGGGAGCGAGCAGTACTTC.

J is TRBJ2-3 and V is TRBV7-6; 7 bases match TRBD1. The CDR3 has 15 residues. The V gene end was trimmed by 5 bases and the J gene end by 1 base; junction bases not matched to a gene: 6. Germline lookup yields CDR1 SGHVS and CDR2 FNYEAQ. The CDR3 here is CASSTGQEGTDTQYF. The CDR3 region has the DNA TGTGCCAGCAGCACAGGACAGGAGGGCACAGATACGCAGTATTTT.